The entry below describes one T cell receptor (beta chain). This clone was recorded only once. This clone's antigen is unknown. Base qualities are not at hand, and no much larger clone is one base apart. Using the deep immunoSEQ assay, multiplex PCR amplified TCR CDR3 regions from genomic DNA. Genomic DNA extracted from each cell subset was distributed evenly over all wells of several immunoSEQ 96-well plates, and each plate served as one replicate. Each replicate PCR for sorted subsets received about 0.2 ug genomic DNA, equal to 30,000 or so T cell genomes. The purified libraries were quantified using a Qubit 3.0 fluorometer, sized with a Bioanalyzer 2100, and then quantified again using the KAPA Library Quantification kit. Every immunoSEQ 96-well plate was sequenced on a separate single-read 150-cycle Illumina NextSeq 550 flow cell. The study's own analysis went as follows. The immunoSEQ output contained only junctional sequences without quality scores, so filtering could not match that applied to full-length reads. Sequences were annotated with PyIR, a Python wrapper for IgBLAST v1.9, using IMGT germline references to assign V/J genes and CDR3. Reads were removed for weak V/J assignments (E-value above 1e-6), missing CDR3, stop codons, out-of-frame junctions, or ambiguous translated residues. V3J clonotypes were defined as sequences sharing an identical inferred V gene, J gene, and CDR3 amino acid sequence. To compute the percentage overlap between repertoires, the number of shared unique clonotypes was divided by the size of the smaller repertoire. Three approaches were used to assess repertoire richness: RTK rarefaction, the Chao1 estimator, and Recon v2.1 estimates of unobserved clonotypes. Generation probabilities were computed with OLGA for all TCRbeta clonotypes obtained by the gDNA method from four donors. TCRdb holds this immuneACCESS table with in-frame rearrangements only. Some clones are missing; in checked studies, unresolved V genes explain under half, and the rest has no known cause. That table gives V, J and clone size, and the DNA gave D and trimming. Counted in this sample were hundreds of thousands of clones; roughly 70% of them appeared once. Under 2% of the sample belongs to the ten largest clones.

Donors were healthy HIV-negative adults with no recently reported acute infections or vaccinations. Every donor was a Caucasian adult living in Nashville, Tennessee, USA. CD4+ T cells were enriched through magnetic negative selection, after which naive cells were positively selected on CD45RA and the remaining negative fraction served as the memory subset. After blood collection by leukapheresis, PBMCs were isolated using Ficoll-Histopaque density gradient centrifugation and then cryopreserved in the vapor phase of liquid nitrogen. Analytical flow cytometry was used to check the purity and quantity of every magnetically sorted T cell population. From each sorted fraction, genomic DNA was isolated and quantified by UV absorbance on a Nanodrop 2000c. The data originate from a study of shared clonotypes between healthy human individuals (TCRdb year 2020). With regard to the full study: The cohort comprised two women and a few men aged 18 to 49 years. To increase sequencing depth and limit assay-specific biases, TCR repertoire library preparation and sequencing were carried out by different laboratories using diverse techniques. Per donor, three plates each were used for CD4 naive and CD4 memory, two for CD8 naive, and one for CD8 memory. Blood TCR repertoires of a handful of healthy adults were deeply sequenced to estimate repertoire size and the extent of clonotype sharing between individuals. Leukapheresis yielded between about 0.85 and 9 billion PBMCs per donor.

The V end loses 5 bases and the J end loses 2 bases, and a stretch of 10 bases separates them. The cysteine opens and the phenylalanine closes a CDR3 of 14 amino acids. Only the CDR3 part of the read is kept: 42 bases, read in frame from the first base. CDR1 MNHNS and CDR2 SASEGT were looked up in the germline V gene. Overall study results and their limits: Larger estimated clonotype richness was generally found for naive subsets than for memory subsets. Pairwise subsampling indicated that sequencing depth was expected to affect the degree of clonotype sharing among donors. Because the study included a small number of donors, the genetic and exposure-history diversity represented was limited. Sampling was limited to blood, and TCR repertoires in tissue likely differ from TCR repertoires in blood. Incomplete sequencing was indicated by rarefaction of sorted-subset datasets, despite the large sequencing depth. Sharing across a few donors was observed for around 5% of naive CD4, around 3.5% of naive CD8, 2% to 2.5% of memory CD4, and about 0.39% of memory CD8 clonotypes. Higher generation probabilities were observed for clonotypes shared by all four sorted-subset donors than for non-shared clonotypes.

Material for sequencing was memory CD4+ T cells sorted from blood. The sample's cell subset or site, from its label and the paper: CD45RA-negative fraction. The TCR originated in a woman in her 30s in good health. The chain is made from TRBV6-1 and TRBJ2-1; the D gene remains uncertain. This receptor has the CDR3 CASSWATPYNEQFF. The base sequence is TGTGCCAGCAGTTGGGCTACCCCCTACAATGAGCAGTTCTTC.